The clone carrying this T cell receptor (beta chain) was recorded once. In the study's own analysis: Estimation of nucleated cell counts was performed using reference gene primer amplification. Profiling relied on immunoSEQ multiplex PCR, and the TCRdb table lists in-frame clones only, not all of them. From that table come the V and J calls and clone size; the DNA was used to work out D and trimming. The sample holds 250,000 to 350,000 clones, about 88% seen once. This entry is derived from a study of blood T cell repertoires in COVID-19. Study details: Samples representing acute and convalescent COVID-19 were sourced from the United States, Italy and Spain.

Germline V CDR1 and CDR2: MNHNY, SVGAGI (reference sequence). V was trimmed by 0 bases and J by 3 bases, leaving 11 bases between them. CDR3 size: 15 residues. The receptor was derived from a human donor with COVID-19, enrolled during active disease. The donor label of this sample is uncertain. The rearrangement joins TRBV6-6 to TRBJ1-2; no definite D call. The sample consisted of peripheral blood. The CDR3 nucleotides are TGTGCCAGCAGTTACTCTGCAGAGCGGGACTATGGCTACACCTTC. Amino acids: CASSYSAERDYGYTF.